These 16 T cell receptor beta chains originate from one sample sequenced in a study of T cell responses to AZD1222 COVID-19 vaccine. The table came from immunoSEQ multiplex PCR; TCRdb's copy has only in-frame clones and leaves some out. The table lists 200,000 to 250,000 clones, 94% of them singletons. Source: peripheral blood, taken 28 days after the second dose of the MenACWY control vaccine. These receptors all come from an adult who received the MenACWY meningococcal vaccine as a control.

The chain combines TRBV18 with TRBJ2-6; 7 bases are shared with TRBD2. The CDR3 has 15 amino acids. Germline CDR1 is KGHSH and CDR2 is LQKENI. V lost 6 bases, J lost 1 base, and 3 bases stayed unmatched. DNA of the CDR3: TGTGCCAGCTCCGGCGGGGGTTCTGGGGCCAACGTCCTGACTTTC. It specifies CASSGGGSGANVLTF.

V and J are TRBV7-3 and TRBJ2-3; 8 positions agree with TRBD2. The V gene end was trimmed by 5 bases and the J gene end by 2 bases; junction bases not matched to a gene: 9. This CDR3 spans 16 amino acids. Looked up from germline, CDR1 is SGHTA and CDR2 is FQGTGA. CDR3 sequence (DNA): TGTGCCAGCAGCCGGATAGCGGGGAGGGACACAGATACGCAGTATTTT. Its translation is CASSRIAGRDTDTQYF.

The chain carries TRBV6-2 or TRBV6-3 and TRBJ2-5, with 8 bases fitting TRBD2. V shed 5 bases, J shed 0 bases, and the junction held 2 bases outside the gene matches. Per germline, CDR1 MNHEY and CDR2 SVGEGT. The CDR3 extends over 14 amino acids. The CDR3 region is CASSRTSNQETQYF. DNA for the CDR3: TGTGCCAGCAGTCGGACTAGCAACCAAGAGACCCAGTACTTC.

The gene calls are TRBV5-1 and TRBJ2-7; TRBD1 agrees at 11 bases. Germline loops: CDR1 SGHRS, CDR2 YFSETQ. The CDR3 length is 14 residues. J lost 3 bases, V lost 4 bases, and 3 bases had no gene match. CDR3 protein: CASSAGTGGYEQYF. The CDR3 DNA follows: TGCGCCAGCAGCGCCGGGACAGGGGGCTACGAGCAGTACTTC.

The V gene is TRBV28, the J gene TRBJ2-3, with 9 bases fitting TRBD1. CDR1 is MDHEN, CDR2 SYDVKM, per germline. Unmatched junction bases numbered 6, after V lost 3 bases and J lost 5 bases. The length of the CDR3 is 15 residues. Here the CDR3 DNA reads TGTGCCAGCAGTTTCGGGACAGGGATCGGAGATACGCAGTATTTT. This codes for CASSFGTGIGDTQYF. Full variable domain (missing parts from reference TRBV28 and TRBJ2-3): DVKVTQSSRYLVKRTGEKVFLECVQDMDHENMFWYRQDPGLGLRLIYFSYDVKMKEKGDIPEGYSVSREKKERFSLILESASTNQTSMYLCASSFGTGIGDTQYFGPGTRLTVL.

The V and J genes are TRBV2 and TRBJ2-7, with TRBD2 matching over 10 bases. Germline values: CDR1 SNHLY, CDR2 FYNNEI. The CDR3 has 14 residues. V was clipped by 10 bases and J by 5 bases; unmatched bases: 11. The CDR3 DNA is TGTGCCACTAAGCGGGAGGGCCAATATAACGAGCAGTACTTC. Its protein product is CATKREGQYNEQYF.

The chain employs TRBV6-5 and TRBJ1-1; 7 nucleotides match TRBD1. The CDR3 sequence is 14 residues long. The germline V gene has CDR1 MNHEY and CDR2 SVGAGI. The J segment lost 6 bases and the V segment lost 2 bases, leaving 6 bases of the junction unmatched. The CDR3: CASSYGGTVPEAFF. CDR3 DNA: TGTGCCAGCAGTTACGGGGGGACAGTACCTGAAGCTTTCTTT.

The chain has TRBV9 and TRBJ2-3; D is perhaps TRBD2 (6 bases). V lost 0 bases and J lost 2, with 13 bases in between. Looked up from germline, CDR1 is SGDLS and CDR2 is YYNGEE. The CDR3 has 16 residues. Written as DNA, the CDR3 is TGTGCCAGCAGCGTAGTCGGTGGGGGGACCACAGATACGCAGTATTTT. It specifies CASSVVGGGTTDTQYF.

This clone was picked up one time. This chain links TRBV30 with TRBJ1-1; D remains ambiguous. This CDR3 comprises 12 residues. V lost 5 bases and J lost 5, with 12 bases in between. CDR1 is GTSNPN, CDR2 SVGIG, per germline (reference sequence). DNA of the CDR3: TGTGCCTGGGGGGTCGCGGGTACTGAAGCTTTCTTT. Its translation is CAWGVAGTEAFF.

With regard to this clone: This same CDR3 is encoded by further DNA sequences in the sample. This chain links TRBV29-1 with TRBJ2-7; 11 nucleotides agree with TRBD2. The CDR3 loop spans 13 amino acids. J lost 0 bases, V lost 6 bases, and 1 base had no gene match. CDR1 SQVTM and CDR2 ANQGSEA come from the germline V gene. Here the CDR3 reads CSVGTSGSYEQYF. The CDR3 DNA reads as TGCAGCGTAGGGACTAGCGGCTCCTACGAGCAGTACTTC.

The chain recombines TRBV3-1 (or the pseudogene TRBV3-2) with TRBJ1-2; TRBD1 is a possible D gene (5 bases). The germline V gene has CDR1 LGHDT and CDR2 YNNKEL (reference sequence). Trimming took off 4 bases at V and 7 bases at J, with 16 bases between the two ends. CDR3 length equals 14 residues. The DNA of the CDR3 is TGTGCCAGCAGCCCCCCAGGAGGGGTTGGTGGCTACACCTTC. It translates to CASSPPGGVGGYTF.

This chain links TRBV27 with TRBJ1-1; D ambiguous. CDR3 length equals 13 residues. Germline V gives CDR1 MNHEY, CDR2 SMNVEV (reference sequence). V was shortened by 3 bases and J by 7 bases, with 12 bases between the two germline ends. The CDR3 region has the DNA TGTGCCAGCAGTTTTAGGACCCGCGGTGAAGCTTTCTTT. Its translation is CASSFRTRGEAFF.

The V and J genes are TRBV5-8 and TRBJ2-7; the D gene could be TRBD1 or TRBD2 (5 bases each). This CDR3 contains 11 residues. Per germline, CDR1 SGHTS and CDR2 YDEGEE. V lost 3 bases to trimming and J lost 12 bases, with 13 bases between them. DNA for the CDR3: TGTGCCAGCAGCTCCGGGTCGAGGGGGTACTTC. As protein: CASSSGSRGYF.

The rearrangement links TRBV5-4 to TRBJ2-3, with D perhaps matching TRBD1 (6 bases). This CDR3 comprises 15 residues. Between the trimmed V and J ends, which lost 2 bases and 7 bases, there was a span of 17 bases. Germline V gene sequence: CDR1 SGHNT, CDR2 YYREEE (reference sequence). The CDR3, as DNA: TGTGCCAGCAGCTTCCAAGGAGCAGGGACACATACGCAGTATTTT. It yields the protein CASSFQGAGTHTQYF.

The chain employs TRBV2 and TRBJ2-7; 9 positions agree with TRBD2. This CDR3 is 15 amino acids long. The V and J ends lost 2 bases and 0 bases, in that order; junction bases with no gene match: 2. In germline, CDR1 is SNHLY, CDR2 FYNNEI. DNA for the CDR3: TGTGCCAGCAGTGAAAATAGCGGGAGCTCCTACGAGCAGTACTTC. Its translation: CASSENSGSSYEQYF.

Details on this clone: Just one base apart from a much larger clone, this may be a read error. The CDR3 DNA reads as TGCGCCAGCAGCTTGGAGACAGGGGGCTACTATGGCTACACCTTC. Translating gives CASSLETGGYYGYTF. The rearrangement uses TRBV5-1 and TRBJ1-2, with TRBD1 matching 10 bases. CDR1 is SGHRS and CDR2 is YFSETQ in the germline V gene. V shed 0 bases and J 3 bases; nucleotides not matched to a gene: 2. The CDR3 runs 15 residues.